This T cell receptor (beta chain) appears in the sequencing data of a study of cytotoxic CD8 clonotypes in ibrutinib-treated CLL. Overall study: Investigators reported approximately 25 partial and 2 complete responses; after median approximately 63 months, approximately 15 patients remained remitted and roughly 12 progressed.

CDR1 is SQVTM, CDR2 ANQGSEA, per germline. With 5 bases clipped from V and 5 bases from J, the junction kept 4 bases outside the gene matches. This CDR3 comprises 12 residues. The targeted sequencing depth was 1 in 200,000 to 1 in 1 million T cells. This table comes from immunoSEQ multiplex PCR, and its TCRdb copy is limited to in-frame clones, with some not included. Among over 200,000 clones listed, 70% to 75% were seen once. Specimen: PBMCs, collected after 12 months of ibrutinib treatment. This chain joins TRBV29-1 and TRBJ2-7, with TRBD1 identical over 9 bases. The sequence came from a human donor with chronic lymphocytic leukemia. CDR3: CSVSGTGHEQYF. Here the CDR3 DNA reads TGCAGCGTTTCCGGGACAGGGCACGAGCAGTACTTC.